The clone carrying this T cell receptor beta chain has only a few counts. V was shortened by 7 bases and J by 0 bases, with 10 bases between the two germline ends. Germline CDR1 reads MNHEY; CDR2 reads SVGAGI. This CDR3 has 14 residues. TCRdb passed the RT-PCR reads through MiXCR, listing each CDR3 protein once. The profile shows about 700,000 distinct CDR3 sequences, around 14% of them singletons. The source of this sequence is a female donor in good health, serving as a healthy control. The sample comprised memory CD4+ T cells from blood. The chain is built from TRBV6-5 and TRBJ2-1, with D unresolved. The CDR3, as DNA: TGTGCCAGCAAGCCACGAACCTCCTACAATGAGCAGTTCTTC. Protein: CASKPRTSYNEQFF.